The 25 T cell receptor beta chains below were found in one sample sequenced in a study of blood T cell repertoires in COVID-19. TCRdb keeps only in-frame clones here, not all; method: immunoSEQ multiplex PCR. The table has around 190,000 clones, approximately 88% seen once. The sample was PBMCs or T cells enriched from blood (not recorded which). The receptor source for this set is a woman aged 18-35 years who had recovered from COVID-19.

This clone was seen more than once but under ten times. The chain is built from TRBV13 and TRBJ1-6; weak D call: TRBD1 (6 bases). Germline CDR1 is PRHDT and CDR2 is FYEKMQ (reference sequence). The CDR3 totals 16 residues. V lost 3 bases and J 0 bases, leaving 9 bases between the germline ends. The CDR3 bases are TGTGCCAGCAGCTTCCAGGGGATCTCCTATAATTCACCCCTCCACTTT. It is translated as CASSFQGISYNSPLHF. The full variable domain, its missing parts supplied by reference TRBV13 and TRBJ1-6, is AAGVIQSPRHLIKEKRETATLKCYPIPRHDTVYWYQQGPGQDPQFLISFYEKMQSDKGSIPDRFSAQQFSDYHSELNMSSLELGDSALYFCASSFQGISYNSPLHFGNGTRLTVT.

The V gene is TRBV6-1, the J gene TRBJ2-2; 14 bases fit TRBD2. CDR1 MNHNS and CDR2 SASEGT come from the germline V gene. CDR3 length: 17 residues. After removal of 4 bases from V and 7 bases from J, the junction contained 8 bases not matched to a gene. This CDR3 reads CASSGTGTSGRDGELFF. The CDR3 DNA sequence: TGTGCCAGCAGTGGTACCGGGACTAGCGGGAGAGACGGGGAGCTGTTTTTT.

CDR3 sequence reads: CASSFGTGLGYTF. The DNA for the CDR3 is TGTGCCAGCAGTTTCGGGACAGGGCTCGGCTACACCTTC. The genes are TRBV28 and TRBJ1-2; 9 positions agree with TRBD1. This CDR3 is built from 13 residues. Germline V gene sequence: CDR1 MDHEN, CDR2 SYDVKM. The J segment lost 8 bases and the V segment lost 3 bases, leaving 4 bases of the junction unmatched.

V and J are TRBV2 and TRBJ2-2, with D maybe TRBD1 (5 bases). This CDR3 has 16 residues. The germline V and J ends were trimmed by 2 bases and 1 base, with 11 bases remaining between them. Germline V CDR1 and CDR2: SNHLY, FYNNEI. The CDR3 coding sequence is TGTGCCAGCAGTGAATTAGACAGCCTGAACACCGGGGAGCTGTTTTTT. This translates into CASSELDSLNTGELFF.

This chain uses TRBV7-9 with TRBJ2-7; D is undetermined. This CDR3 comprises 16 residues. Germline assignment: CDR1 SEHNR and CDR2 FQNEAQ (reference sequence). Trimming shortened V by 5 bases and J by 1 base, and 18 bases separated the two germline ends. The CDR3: CASSRGVGESSYEQYF. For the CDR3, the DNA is TGTGCCAGCAGCCGAGGAGTGGGTGAATCATCCTACGAGCAGTACTTC.

The CDR3 loop is CASTNDRGDQPQHF. CDR3 DNA sequence: TGTGCCAGCACCAATGACAGGGGAGATCAGCCCCAGCATTTT. The chain is built from TRBV2 and TRBJ1-5, with TRBD1 identical over 8 bases. Germline loops: CDR1 SNHLY, CDR2 FYNNEI. The V gene end was trimmed by 7 bases and the J gene end by 5 bases; junction bases not matched to a gene: 7. The CDR3 sequence is 14 residues long.

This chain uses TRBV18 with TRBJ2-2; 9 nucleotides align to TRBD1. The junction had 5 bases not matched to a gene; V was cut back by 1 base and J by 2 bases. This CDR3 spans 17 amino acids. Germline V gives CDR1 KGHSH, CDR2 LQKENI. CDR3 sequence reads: CASSPQTGGGNTGELFF. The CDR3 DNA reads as TGTGCCAGCTCACCACAAACAGGGGGCGGTAACACCGGGGAGCTGTTTTTT. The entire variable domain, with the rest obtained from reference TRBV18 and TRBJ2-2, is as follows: NAGVMQNPRHLVRRRGQEARLRCSPMKGHSHVYWYRQLPEEGLKFMVYLQKENIIDESGMPKERFSAEFPKEGPSILRIQQVVRGDSAAYFCASSPQTGGGNTGELFFGEGSRLTVL.

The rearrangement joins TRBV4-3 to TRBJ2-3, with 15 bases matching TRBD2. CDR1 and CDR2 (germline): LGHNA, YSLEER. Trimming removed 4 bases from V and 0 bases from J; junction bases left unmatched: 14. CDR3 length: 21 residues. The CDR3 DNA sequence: TGCGCCAGCAGCCGGGGGACTAGCGGGGGGTACCTTAAAGCTAGCACAGATACGCAGTATTTT. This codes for CASSRGTSGGYLKASTDTQYF.

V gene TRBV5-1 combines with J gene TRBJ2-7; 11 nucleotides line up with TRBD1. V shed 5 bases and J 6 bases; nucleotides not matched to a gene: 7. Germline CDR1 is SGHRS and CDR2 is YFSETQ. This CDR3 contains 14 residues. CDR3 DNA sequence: TGCGCCAGCAGGGTCGGACAGGGGGCTTCCGAGCAGTACTTC. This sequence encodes CASRVGQGASEQYF.

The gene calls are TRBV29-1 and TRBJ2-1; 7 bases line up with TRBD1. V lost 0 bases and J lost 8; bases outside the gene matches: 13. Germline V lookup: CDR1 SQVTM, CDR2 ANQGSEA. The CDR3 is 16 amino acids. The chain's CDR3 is CSVEDIGQGVLDEQFF. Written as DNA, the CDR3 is TGCAGCGTTGAAGATATAGGGCAGGGGGTATTGGATGAGCAGTTCTTC.

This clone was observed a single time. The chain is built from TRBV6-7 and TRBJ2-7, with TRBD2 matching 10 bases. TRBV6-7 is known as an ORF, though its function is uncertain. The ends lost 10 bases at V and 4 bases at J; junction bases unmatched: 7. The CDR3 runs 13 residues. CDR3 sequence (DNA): TGTGCCACCCTCAGCGGGAGGGAATACGAGCAGTACTTC. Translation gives CATLSGREYEQYF.

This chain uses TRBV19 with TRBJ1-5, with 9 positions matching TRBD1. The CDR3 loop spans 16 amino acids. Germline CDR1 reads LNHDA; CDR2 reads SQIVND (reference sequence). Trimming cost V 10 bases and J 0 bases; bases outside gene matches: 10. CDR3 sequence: CANYRGRPRSNQPQHF. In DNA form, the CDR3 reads TGTGCCAACTACAGGGGGCGTCCTCGTAGCAATCAGCCCCAGCATTTT.

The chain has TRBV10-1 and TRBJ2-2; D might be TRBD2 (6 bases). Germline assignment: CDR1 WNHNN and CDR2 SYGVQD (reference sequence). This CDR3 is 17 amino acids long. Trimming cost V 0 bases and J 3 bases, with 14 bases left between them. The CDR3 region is CASSESGLQRDTGELFF. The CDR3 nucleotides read TGCGCCAGCAGTGAGTCCGGGCTCCAGCGGGACACCGGGGAGCTGTTTTTT.

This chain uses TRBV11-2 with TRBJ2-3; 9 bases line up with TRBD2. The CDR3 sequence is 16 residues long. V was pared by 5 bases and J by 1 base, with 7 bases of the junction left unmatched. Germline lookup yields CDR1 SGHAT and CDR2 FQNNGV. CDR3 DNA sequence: TGTGCCAGCAGCCGCCCAGCGGGAGGCGGCACAGATACGCAGTATTTT. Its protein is CASSRPAGGGTDTQYF.

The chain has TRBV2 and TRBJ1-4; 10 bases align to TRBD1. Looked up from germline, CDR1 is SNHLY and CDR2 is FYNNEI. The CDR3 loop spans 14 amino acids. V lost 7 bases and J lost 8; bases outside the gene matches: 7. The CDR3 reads CASIPGQGYEKLFF. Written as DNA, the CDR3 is TGTGCCAGCATCCCGGGACAGGGGTACGAAAAACTGTTTTTT.

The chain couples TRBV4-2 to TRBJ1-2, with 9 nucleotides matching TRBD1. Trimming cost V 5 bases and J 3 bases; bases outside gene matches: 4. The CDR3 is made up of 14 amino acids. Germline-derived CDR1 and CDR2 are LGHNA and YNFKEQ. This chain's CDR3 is CASSGDREDYGYTF. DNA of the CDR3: TGTGCCAGCAGCGGGGACAGGGAGGACTATGGCTACACCTTC.

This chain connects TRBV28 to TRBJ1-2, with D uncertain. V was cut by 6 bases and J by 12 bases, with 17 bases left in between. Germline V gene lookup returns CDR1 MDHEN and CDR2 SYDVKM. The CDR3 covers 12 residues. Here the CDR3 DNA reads TGTGCCAGCAGCCTCTCCGGGGTACCCCACACCTTC. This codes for CASSLSGVPHTF.

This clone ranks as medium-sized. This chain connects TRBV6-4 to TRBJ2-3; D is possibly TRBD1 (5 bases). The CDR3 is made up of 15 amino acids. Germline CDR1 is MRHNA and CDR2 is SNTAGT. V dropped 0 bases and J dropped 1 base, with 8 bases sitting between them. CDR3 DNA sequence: TGTGCCAGCAGTGACTCGCAGGGTGGCACAGATACGCAGTATTTT. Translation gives CASSDSQGGTDTQYF.

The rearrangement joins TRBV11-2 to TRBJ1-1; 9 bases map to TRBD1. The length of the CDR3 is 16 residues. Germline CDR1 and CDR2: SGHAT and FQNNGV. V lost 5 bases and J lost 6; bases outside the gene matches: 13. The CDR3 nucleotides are TGTGCCAGCAGCCCTCCCTCGGGACAGGGAAGTCCTGAAGCTTTCTTT. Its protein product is CASSPPSGQGSPEAFF.

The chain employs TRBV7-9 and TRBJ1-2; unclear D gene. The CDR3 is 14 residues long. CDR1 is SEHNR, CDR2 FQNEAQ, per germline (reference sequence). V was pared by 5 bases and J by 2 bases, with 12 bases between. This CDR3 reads CASSPGSQNYGYTF. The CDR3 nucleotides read TGTGCCAGCAGCCCTGGGAGTCAGAACTATGGCTACACCTTC.

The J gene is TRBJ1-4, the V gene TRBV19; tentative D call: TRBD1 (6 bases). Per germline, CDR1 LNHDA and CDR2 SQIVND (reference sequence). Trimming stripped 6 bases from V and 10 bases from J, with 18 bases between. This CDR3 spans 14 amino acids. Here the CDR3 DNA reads TGTGCCAGTAGCGAACAAACAGGGAGGGGAAAACTGTTTTTT. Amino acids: CASSEQTGRGKLFF.

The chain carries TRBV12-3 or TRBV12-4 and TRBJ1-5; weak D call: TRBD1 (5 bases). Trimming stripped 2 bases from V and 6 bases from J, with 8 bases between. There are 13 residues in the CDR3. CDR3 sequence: CASSLRGSQPQHF. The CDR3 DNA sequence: TGTGCCAGCAGTTTAAGGGGCAGTCAGCCCCAGCATTTT.

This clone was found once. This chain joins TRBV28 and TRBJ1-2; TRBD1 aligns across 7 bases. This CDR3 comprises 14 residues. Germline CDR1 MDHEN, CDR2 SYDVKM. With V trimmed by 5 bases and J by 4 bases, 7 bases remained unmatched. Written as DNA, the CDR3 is TGTGCCAGCAGTGTCCGGGACAGCCTCTATGGCTACACCTTC. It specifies CASSVRDSLYGYTF.

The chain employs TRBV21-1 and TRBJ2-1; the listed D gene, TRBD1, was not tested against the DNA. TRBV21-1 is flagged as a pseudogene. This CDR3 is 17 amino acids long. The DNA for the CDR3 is TGTGCCAGCAGCAAGAGAGTGGAGGGGGCCTATCAAGGTGAGCAGTTCTTC. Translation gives CASSKRVEGAYQGEQFF.

The CDR3 sequence is CASSQIGQGIEEQYF. In DNA, the CDR3 is TGCGCCAGCAGCCAGATCGGACAGGGGATAGAGGAGCAGTACTTC. The rearrangement links TRBV4-1 to TRBJ2-7, with 9 bases matching TRBD1. V dropped 3 bases and J dropped 7; count of bases not matched to a gene: 10. CDR3 length: 15 amino acids. The germline CDR1 and CDR2 sequences are MGHRA and YSYEKL.